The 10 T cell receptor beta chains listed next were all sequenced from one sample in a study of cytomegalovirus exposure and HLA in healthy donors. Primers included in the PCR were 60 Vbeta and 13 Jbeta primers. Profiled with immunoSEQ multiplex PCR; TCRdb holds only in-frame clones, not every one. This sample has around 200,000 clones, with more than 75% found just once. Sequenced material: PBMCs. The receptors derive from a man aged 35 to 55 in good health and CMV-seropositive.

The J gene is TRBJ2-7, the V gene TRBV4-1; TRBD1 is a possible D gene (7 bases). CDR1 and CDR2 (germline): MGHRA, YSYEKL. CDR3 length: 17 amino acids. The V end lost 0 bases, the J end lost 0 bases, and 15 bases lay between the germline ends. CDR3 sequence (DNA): TGCGCCAGCAGCCAAGAGGAGGGGGCTAGCGCCTCCTACGAGCAGTACTTC. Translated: CASSQEEGASASYEQYF.

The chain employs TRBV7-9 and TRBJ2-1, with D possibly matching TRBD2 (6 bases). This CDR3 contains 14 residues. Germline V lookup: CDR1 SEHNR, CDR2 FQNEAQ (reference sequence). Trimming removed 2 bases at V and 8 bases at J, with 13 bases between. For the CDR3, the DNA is TGTGCCAGCAGCTTATTACAGTGGGGGGATGAGCAGTTCTTC. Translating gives CASSLLQWGDEQFF.

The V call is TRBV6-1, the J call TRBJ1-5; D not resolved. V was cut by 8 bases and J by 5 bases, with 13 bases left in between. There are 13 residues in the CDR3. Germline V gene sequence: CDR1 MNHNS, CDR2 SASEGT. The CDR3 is CASLGGGYQPQHF. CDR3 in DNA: TGTGCCAGCTTGGGCGGAGGCTATCAGCCCCAGCATTTT.

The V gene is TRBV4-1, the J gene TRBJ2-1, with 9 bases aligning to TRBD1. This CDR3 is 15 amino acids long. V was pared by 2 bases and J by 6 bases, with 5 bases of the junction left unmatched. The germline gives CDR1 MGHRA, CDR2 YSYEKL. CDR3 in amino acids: CASSQRQGVSNEQFF. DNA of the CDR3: TGCGCCAGCAGCCAAAGACAGGGGGTAAGCAATGAGCAGTTCTTC.

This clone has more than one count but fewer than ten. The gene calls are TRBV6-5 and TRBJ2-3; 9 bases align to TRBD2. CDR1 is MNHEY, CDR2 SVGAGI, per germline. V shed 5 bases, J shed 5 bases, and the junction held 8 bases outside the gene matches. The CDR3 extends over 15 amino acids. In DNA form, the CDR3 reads TGTGCCAGCAGTACTTGGGCGGGGGGGCAAGATACGCAGTATTTT. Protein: CASSTWAGGQDTQYF.

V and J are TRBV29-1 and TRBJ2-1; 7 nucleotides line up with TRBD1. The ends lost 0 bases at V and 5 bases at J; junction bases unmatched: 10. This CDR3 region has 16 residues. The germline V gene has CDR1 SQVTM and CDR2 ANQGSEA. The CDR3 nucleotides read TGCAGCGTTGAAGAATTGGGACAGAGGGGCAACAATGAGCAGTTCTTC. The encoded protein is CSVEELGQRGNNEQFF.

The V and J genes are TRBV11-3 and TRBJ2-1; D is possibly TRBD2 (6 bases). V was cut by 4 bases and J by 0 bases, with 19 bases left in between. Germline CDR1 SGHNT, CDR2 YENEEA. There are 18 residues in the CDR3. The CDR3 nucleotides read TGTGCCAGCAGCTCCGCAGCCCTAGCGTTGAGCTCCTACAATGAGCAGTTCTTC. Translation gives CASSSAALALSSYNEQFF.

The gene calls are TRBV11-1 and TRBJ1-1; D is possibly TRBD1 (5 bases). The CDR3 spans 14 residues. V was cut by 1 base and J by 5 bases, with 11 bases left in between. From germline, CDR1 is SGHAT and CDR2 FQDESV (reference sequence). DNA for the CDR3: TGTGCCAGCAGCTTAGTCGGGGGTCTGACTGAAGCTTTCTTT. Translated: CASSLVGGLTEAFF.

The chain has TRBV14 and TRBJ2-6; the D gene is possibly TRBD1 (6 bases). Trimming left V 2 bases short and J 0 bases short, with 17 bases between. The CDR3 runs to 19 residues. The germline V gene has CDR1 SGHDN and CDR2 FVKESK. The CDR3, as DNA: TGTGCCAGCAGCCAATGGGCAGGGGCGTCAAGCTCTGGGGCCAACGTCCTGACTTTC. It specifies CASSQWAGASSSGANVLTF.

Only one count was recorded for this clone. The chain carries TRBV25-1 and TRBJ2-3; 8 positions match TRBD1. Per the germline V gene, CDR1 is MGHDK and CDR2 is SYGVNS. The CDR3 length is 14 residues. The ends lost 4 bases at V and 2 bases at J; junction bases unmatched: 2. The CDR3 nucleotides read TGTGCCAGCAGTGGGACAGGGTTCACAGATACGCAGTATTTT. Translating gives CASSGTGFTDTQYF.